Presented here are 11 T cell receptor beta chains from one specimen sequenced in a study of response to subunit inactivated influenza vaccine. MiXCR, applied by TCRdb to the RT-PCR reads, yields one record per CDR3 protein. This table has about 240,000 distinct CDR3 sequences, less than 15% appearing once. The sequences come from non-naive T cells sorted from PBMCs, collected 14 to 15 days before vaccination. Receptor source: a man aged 45 to 65 who received an inactivated influenza vaccine.

This clonotype has more than one count but fewer than ten. The V gene is TRBV10-3, the J gene TRBJ2-2, with 7 bases identical to TRBD2. V gave up 5 bases and J gave up 2 bases; unmatched junction bases: 14. Germline lookup yields CDR1 ENHRY and CDR2 SYGVKD. The CDR3 consists of 18 residues. CDR3 residues: CAISNLTGRAVNTGELFF. The CDR3 coding sequence is TGTGCCATCAGTAACCTTACTGGGAGGGCTGTTAACACCGGGGAGCTGTTTTTT.

The chain links TRBV13 to TRBJ1-2; tentative D call: TRBD1 (6 bases). Trimming stripped 4 bases from V and 7 bases from J, with 13 bases between. The CDR3 contains 13 residues. In germline, CDR1 is PRHDT, CDR2 FYEKMQ (reference sequence). The CDR3 spells CASSYAGVSGYTF. CDR3 nucleotide sequence: TGTGCCAGCAGCTATGCAGGGGTGAGTGGCTACACCTTC.

This clonotype was seen only a few times. This rearrangement joins TRBV29-1 to TRBJ2-7, with 9 positions matching TRBD2. Trimming removed 5 bases from V and 2 bases from J; junction bases left unmatched: 7. CDR1 and CDR2 (germline): SQVTM, ANQGSEA. The CDR3 length is 14 residues. CDR3 amino acids: CSVFILAGTYEQYF. The CDR3 DNA is TGCAGCGTTTTCATTCTAGCGGGAACCTACGAGCAGTACTTC.

The chain carries TRBV9 and TRBJ2-7, with 8 bases matching TRBD1. CDR3 length: 15 amino acids. Germline-derived CDR1 and CDR2 are SGDLS and YYNGEE. V trimming: 0 bases; J trimming: 3 bases; junction bases outside the gene matches: 5. CDR3: CASSVAGQGIYEQYF. The CDR3 DNA sequence: TGTGCCAGCAGCGTAGCTGGACAGGGTATCTACGAGCAGTACTTC.

In its sample, this clonotype was seen many times. V usage is TRBV29-1 and J usage is TRBJ2-7, with 11 bases that match TRBD2. The CDR3 has 14 amino acids. The germline V gene has CDR1 SQVTM and CDR2 ANQGSEA. V was pared by 2 bases and J by 5 bases, with 5 bases of the junction left unmatched. As DNA, the CDR3 is TGCAGCGTTGAACTATTTAGCGGGAGGGACGAGCAGTACTTC. It yields the protein CSVELFSGRDEQYF.

The chain joins TRBV30 to TRBJ2-7, with D tentatively TRBD2 (7 bases). Germline CDR1 reads GTSNPN; CDR2 reads SVGIG (reference sequence). The CDR3 is 16 amino acids. With 0 bases removed from V and 0 bases from J, the gap between germline ends came to 15 bases. The CDR3 DNA reads as TGTGCCTGGAGTGTACGGGGGGCAGGGAGCTCCTACGAGCAGTACTTC. Translating it yields CAWSVRGAGSSYEQYF.

This clonotype showed up just a few times. This chain connects TRBV4-1 to TRBJ2-6, with TRBD1 matching over 7 bases. V dropped 5 bases and J dropped 9; count of bases not matched to a gene: 7. Germline values: CDR1 MGHRA, CDR2 YSYEKL. There are 14 residues in the CDR3. The CDR3: CASSTQGSVNVLTF. The CDR3 bases are TGCGCCAGCAGCACACAGGGGTCCGTCAACGTCCTGACTTTC.

This clonotype turned up a few times. The DNA for the CDR3 is TGCAGTGCAACCCTCGGTTCGGGGACTGAAGCTTTCTTT. This gives the protein CSATLGSGTEAFF. The rearrangement links TRBV20-1 to TRBJ1-1; unclear D gene. Trimming removed 6 bases at V and 5 bases at J, with 16 bases between. Germline V lookup: CDR1 DFQATT, CDR2 SNEGSKA (reference sequence). CDR3 length: 13 amino acids.

This clonotype was picked up many times. The chain employs TRBV7-6 and TRBJ2-1; TRBD1 aligns across 7 bases. V was pared by 5 bases and J by 8 bases, with 6 bases of the junction left unmatched. Germline CDR1 and CDR2: SGHVS and FNYEAQ. This CDR3 comprises 13 residues. CDR3 sequence reads: CASSPTGMYEQFF. Written as DNA, the CDR3 is TGTGCCAGCAGCCCGACAGGGATGTATGAGCAGTTCTTC.

This clonotype was found many times. The J gene is TRBJ2-1, the V gene TRBV29-1, with TRBD2 identical over 11 bases. Per the germline V gene, CDR1 is SQVTM and CDR2 is ANQGSEA. This CDR3 spans 15 amino acids. V lost 5 bases to trimming and J lost 7 bases; unmatched junction nucleotides: 10. The CDR3 region is CSVWTGTSGSNEQFF. The CDR3 DNA reads as TGCAGCGTTTGGACCGGGACTAGCGGATCAAATGAGCAGTTCTTC.

This clonotype was counted at least ten times. The V and J genes are TRBV7-2 and TRBJ2-7, with TRBD1 as a possible D gene (6 bases). Germline CDR1 and CDR2: SGHTA and FQGNSA. The V end lost 6 bases, the J end lost 7 bases, and 10 bases lay between the germline ends. CDR3 length: 11 residues. The CDR3 nucleotides are TGTGCCAGCAGACGAGACAGGGAGCAGTACTTC. Residues: CASRRDREQYF. Full variable domain (outside the CDR3, taken from reference TRBV7-2 and TRBJ2-7): GAGVSQSPSNKVTEKGKDVELRCDPISGHTALYWYRQSLGQGLEFLIYFQGNSAPDKSGLPSDRFSAERTGGSVSTLTIQRTQQEDSAVYLCASRRDREQYFGPGTRLTVT.